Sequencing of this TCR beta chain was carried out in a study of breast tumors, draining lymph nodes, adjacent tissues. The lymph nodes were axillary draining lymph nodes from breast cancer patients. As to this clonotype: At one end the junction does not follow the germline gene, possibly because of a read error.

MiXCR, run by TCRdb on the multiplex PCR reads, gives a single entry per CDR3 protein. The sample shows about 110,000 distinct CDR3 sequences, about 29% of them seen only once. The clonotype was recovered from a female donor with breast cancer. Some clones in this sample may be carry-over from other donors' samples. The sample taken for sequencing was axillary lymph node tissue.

In nucleotides, the CDR3 is TGTGCCAGCTCACTTGGCAAATACATTCAGTACTTC. Protein sequence: CASSLGKYIQYF. The V call is TRBV18, the J call TRBJ2-4; D is ambiguous. This CDR3 contains 12 residues. Germline V gene sequence: CDR1 KGHSH, CDR2 LQKENI.